The entry that follows covers one T cell receptor beta chain sequence. No antigen is known for it. The PCR ran on 60 Vbeta and 13 Jbeta primers. Repertoires were generated with immunoSEQ multiplex PCR, while TCRdb's copy carries only in-frame clones and drops some. Here the sample spans roughly 150,000 clones, around four fifths being singletons. This specimen comes from a study of cytomegalovirus exposure and HLA in healthy donors. Points from the study as a whole: CMV antigen specificity was confirmed in vitro for a few CMV-associated chains. In a later analysis, CMV-associated beta chains were mostly HLA-associated, it appeared. Earlier analysis found most TCR beta V segments productive about 90% or about 30% of the time. The study flagged approximately 180 TCR beta chains as cytomegalovirus-associated.

Germline assignment: CDR1 MNHNY and CDR2 SVGAGI (reference sequence). Between the trimmed V and J ends, which lost 4 bases and 2 bases, there was a span of 2 bases. The CDR3 extends over 11 amino acids. This clonotype was sampled from a girl aged 2-10 years in good health and CMV-seropositive. The sample was PBMCs. V and J are TRBV6-6 and TRBJ2-5; D is uncertain. The DNA of the CDR3 is TGTGCCAGCAGTTCACAAGAGACCCAGTACTTC. It specifies CASSSQETQYF.